This T cell receptor beta chain was obtained from a study of identical twins (dated by TCRdb to the mid-2010s). In the study overall: The study deep-sequenced TCR alpha and beta repertoires from monozygotic twins, unrelated adults of various ages and cord blood to test whether fetal clonotypes persist. To rule out contamination, replicate twin experiments were performed at different times with different library preparation protocols. Overall results and qualifications from the work: Because the same donors could not be followed over many years, the conclusions depended on cross-sectional statistical analysis. In beta out-of-frame sequences, excess twin sharing was weaker, because having fewer shared sequences lowered the signal-to-noise ratio. Recombination models systematically underestimated out-of-frame TCR alpha sharing in monozygotic twins but agreed with sharing between unrelated individuals. Compared with coincidental sharing between unrelated individuals, out-of-frame TCR alpha sequences shared between twins showed an excess of sequences with low generation probability. Zero-insertion analyses could be partly confounded by invariant T cells such as MAIT and iNKT, though diverse VJ usage argued against such confounding for most clonotypes. Fewer insertions were carried by abundant cord blood beta clonotypes; a weaker similar trend was observed in young adult naive repertoires, while no such trend was observed in memory repertoires.

Only healthy Caucasian donors were included. Three pairs of female monozygotic twins, all aged about 18 to 30 years, made up the twin cohort. Peripheral blood mononuclear cells were used as the source from which RNA for TCR libraries was isolated. The library was generated by 5' RACE. TCRdb lists the instrument as Illumina HiSeq 2000. A universal primer binding site was introduced by template switching, and a unique molecular identifier was present in the final cDNA, enabling accurate counting of TCR cDNA molecules. Specific primers in the conserved constant-segment region were used to synthesize first-strand cDNA for TCR alpha and beta chains. Each cDNA library was double barcoded, with a SMART-Mk sample barcode plus Illumina barcodes, to control for contamination. TruSeq adapter sequences along with Illumina sample barcodes were introduced in two successive PCR steps. Sequencing of the TCR alpha and beta cDNA libraries was done on the Illumina HiSeq platform using custom primers. For the original study's pipeline: Raw reads were processed with MiGEC to extract unique molecular identifiers, and MiXCR was used to determine CDR3 positions. Recombination models were inferred per individual with the repgenHMM and IGoR tools using an EM algorithm. The tcR package in R was used for shared clonotype analysis, with sharing normalized by the product of cloneset sizes. To study raw recombination free of thymic and clonal selection effects, out-of-frame nonproductive sequences were analyzed. The public reads were reanalyzed by TCRdb: fastp trimming at Q25, MiXCR alignment, in-frame beta chains only. When rows share a CDR3 protein, they turn into one entry using the most common DNA and genes. The V and J calls shown here were made by TCRdb, not taken from the authors' results. Counted in this sample were fewer than 800,000 distinct CDR3 sequences; around 7.5% of them appeared once. The top ten constitute about 1.5% of the sample.

This clonotype was seen many times. Which antigen it targets is not known. Per-base qualities were not stored, and no clone one base away is much larger. These data were also filed under a second study, of yellow fever vaccine responses in identical twins. From the second report: The authors reported that the T cell response to vaccination in identical twins appeared partly convergent and partly personalized. In the study, vaccine-responding T cell clones were precisely tracked in identical twins.

The specimen was PBMCs. This clonotype was obtained from a woman aged 18-35 years in good health.

DNA sequence: TGTGCCAGCAGTCCACGCCCGAGGGCAGATACGCAGTATTTT. This sequence encodes CASSPRPRADTQYF. This sequence uses TRBV27 and TRBJ2-3; tentative D gene TRBD2, with 5 bases matching. Counted from cysteine to phenylalanine, this CDR3 has 14 amino acids. The entry retains the CDR3 DNA only, 42 bases that are in frame from base 1. For CDR1 and CDR2, the germline V gene (reference sequence) lists MNHEY and SMNVEV. Trimming costs V 5 bases and J 4 bases, and their ends lie 13 bases apart.